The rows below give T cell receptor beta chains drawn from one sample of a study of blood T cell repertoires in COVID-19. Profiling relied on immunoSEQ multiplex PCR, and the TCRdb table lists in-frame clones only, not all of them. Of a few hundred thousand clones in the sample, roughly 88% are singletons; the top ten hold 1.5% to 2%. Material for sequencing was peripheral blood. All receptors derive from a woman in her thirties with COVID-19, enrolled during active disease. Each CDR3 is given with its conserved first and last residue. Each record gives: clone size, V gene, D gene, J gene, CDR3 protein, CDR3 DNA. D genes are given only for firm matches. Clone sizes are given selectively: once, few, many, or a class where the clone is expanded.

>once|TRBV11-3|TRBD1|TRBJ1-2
CASRSTGGYGYTF
TGTGCCAGCAGATCAACAGGGGGATATGGCTACACCTTC
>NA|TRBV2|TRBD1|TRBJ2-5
CASRFDRGLAETQYF
TGTGCCAGCAGATTTGACAGGGGGCTAGCAGAGACCCAGTACTTC
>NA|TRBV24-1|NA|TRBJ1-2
CATSALTRDGLYGYTF
TGTGCCACCAGTGCCCTTACGCGGGACGGACTCTATGGCTACACCTTC
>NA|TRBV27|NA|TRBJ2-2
CASSPIGVGELFF
TGTGCCAGCAGCCCCATAGGGGTCGGGGAGCTGTTTTTT
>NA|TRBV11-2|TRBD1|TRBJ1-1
CASSFAGGRNTEAFF
TGTGCCAGCAGTTTTGCAGGGGGCAGGAACACTGAAGCTTTCTTT
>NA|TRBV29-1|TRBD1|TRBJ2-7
CSVGQVYNSTYEQYF
TGCAGCGTAGGACAGGTTTACAATTCTACCTACGAGCAGTACTTC
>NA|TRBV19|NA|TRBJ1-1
CASSMFGRGARTEAFF
TGTGCCAGTAGTATGTTCGGCAGGGGCGCTCGCACTGAAGCTTTCTTT
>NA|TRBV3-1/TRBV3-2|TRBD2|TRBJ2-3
CASSSPSGGYTDTQYF
TGTGCCAGCAGCTCCCCTAGCGGGGGGTACACAGATACGCAGTATTTT
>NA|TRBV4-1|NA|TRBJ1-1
CASSQPGQTNTEAFF
TGCGCCAGCAGCCAACCGGGACAAACGAACACTGAAGCTTTCTTT
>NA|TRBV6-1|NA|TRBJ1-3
CASSEADTIYF
TGTGCCAGCAGTGAGGCGGACACCATATATTTT
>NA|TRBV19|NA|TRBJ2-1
CASSIGSNEQFF
TGTGCCAGTAGTATAGGGAGCAATGAGCAGTTCTTC
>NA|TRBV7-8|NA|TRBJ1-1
CASSFNARERGKNTEAFF
TGTGCCAGCAGCTTCAATGCCAGGGAGAGGGGGAAGAACACTGAAGCTTTCTTT
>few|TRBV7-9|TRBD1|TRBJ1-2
CASSRDRVYGYTF
TGTGCCAGCAGCCGAGACAGGGTTTATGGCTACACCTTC
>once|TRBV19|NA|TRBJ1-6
CASRNTGYNSPLHF
TGTGCCAGCCGTAACACAGGGTATAATTCACCCCTCCACTTT
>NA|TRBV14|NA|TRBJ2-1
CASSQYHNSYNEQFF
TGTGCCAGCAGCCAATATCACAACTCCTACAATGAGCAGTTCTTC
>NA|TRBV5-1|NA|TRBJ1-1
CASSLTRGTEAFF
TGCGCCAGCAGCTTGACACGAGGGACTGAAGCTTTCTTT
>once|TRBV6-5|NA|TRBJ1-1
CASSTESQTEAFF
TGTGCCAGCAGTACAGAGAGTCAAACTGAAGCTTTCTTT
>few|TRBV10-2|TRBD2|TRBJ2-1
CASTASGAGNEQFF
TGCGCCAGCACAGCTAGCGGGGCGGGGAATGAGCAGTTCTTC
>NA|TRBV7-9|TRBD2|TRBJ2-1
CASSSTSASSDEQFF
TGTGCCAGCAGCTCGACTAGCGCATCGAGCGATGAGCAGTTCTTC
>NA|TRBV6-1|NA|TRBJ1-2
CASSEVGREHGYTF
TGTGCCAGCAGTGAAGTTGGCAGGGAACATGGCTACACCTTC
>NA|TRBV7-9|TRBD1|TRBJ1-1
CASARPGTGPNTEAFF
TGTGCCAGCGCTCGTCCCGGGACAGGCCCGAACACTGAAGCTTTCTTT
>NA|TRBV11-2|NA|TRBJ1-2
CASSLRYQTAFSFYGYTF
TGTGCCAGCAGCTTACGCTATCAGACAGCCTTCTCTTTCTATGGCTACACCTTC
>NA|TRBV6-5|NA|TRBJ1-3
CASRTGRSRGNTIYF
TGTGCCAGCAGAACAGGGCGGTCGAGGGGAAACACCATATATTTC
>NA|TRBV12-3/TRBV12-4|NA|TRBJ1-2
CASTRGQGYTF
TGTGCCAGCACCCGAGGACAGGGCTACACCTTC
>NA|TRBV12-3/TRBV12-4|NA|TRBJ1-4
CASSPRREEKLFF
TGTGCCAGCAGTCCGCGGAGGGAGGAAAAACTGTTTTTT
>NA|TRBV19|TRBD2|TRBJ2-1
CASSKRGPGLAGGKSYNEQFF
TGTGCCAGTAGTAAGAGGGGCCCGGGACTAGCGGGGGGAAAATCCTACAATGAGCAGTTCTTC
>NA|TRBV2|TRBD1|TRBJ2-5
CASLRDRGRGTQYF
TGTGCCAGCCTCCGGGACAGGGGGCGCGGGACCCAGTACTTC
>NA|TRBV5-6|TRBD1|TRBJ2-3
CASSWAPGQGKYF
TGTGCCAGCAGCTGGGCCCCGGGACAGGGGAAGTATTTT
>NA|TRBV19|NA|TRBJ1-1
CASSSIRQPNTEAFF
TGTGCCAGTAGTAGTATAAGACAGCCGAACACTGAAGCTTTCTTT
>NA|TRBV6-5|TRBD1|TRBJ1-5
CASSYSNRGAQHF
TGTGCCAGCAGTTACTCAAACAGGGGCGCCCAGCATTTT
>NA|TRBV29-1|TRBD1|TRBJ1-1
CSVEEGTGGVSEAFF
TGCAGCGTTGAAGAAGGGACAGGGGGCGTAAGTGAAGCTTTCTTT
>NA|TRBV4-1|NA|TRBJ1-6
CASSQQKSGGPYNSPLHF
TGCGCCAGCAGCCAACAAAAATCCGGGGGACCCTATAATTCACCCCTCCACTTT
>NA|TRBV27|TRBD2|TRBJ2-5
CASYSPRGGGLETQYF
TGTGCCAGCTACTCCCCTAGGGGCGGGGGATTGGAGACCCAGTACTTC
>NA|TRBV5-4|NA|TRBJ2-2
CASSLDFGGGTGELFF
TGTGCCAGCAGCTTGGATTTCGGGGGAGGCACCGGGGAGCTGTTTTTT
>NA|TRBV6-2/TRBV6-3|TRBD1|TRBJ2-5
CASSYRPGQGAQETQYF
TGTGCCAGCAGTTACAGGCCAGGACAGGGGGCACAAGAGACCCAGTACTTC
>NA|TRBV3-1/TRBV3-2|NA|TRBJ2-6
CASSQLGGANVLTF
TGTGCCAGCAGCCAGCTCGGGGGGGCCAACGTCCTGACTTTC
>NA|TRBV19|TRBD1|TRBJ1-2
CASSISDRGRPYGYTF
TGTGCCAGTAGTATATCGGACAGGGGCCGCCCCTATGGCTACACCTTC
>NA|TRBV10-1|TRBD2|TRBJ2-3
CASSGRQGGIDTQYF
TGCGCCAGCAGTGGGAGGCAGGGAGGGATCGATACGCAGTATTTT
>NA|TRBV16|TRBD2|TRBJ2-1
CASSRGSGGNEQFF
TGTGCCAGCAGCCGCGGTAGCGGGGGAAATGAGCAGTTCTTC
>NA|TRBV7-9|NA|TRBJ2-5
CASSQARVREVGEETQYF
TGTGCCAGCAGTCAGGCCCGAGTCAGGGAGGTTGGGGAAGAGACCCAGTACTTC
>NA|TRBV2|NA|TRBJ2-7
CASILTVYEQYF
TGTGCCAGCATATTGACAGTCTACGAGCAGTACTTC